This TCR beta chain was profiled in a study of cytomegalovirus exposure and HLA in healthy donors. Study results and caveats: The authors enumerated under 200 TCR beta chains as linked to cytomegalovirus.

Germline V gene lookup returns CDR1 SGDLS and CDR2 YYNGEE. This CDR3 has 13 residues. V lost 0 bases and J 6 bases, leaving 10 bases between the germline ends. Clones were read by immunoSEQ multiplex PCR, and TCRdb kept only the in-frame ones, dropping some. The sample includes 82,000 or so clones, 90% to 95% seen only once; the top ten take about 0.7%. Regarding this clone: What it recognizes is unknown.

This clonotype was obtained from a woman in her late teens or twenties in good health and CMV-seronegative. Source material: PBMCs. The chain employs TRBV9 and TRBJ2-7; D not resolved. CDR3: CASSVGVDVEQYF. As DNA, the CDR3 is TGTGCCAGCAGCGTAGGCGTCGATGTCGAGCAGTACTTC.